A selection of T cell receptor beta chains follows, all from one sample in a study of blood T cells in healthy people across ages. A single record per CDR3 protein comes from TCRdb applying MiXCR to the 5' RACE reads. Among about 1.6 million distinct CDR3 sequences listed, almost 35% were seen once. The sequenced sample consisted of blood. The receptor set was obtained from a woman aged 25 to 39 in good health. CDR3s include the opening cysteine and the closing phenylalanine or tryptophan. D genes are given only for firm matches. Where a row states a size, it is once, few, many or the class of an expanded clone; other rows omit it.

v_gene	j_gene	abundance	d_gene	CDR3aa	CDR3nt
TRBV7-9	TRBJ1-1	-	-	CASSSQGTTKAFF	TGTGCCAGCAGCTCACAGGGAACCACTAAAGCTTTCTTT
TRBV4-2	TRBJ2-1	few	-	CASSQDLAGATNEQFF	TGTGCCAGCAGCCAAGACCTCGCAGGGGCAACGAATGAGCAGTTCTTC
TRBV4-2	TRBJ2-7	-	-	CASSQEGQYDYEQYF	TGTGCCAGCAGCCAAGAGGGGCAGTATGACTACGAGCAGTACTTC
TRBV28	TRBJ2-7	few	TRBD1	CASRAPGTGVTYEQYF	TGTGCCAGCAGGGCGCCCGGGACAGGGGTTACGTACGAGCAGTACTTC
TRBV3-1	TRBJ2-1	few	TRBD2	CASSSVAGGGKNEQFF	TGTGCCAGCAGCTCCGTGGCGGGAGGGGGTAAAAATGAGCAGTTCTTC
TRBV4-1	TRBJ1-5	-	-	CASPITEFNQPQHF	TGCGCCAGCCCAATAACCGAATTCAATCAGCCCCAGCATTTT
TRBV5-1	TRBJ1-5	few	TRBD1	CASKISDRGGQPQHF	TGCGCCAGCAAAATCTCCGACAGGGGCGGACAGCCCCAGCATTTT
TRBV9	TRBJ2-5	few	-	CASSVDGETQYF	TGTGCCAGCAGCGTAGATGGAGAGACCCAGTACTTC
TRBV4-2	TRBJ2-7	-	-	CANSQEGLGLYEQYF	TGTGCCAACAGCCAAGAAGGCCTGGGTCTCTACGAGCAGTACTTC
TRBV20-1	TRBJ2-1	few	-	CSADRGFEGNNEQFF	TGCAGTGCTGACCGCGGCTTCGAGGGGAACAATGAGCAGTTCTTC
TRBV4-1	TRBJ2-3	-	TRBD2	CASSQAASGGTDTQYF	TGCGCCAGCAGCCAAGCGGCTAGCGGGGGCACAGATACGCAGTATTTT
TRBV11-2	TRBJ2-7	few	TRBD1	CASSLPDRVKYF	TGTGCCAGCAGCTTACCTGACAGGGTTAAGTACTTC
TRBV5-6	TRBJ1-2	-	-	CASSYRFGQGIANYGYTF	TGTGCCAGCAGCTATCGCTTCGGCCAGGGAATAGCTAACTATGGCTACACCTTC
TRBV28	TRBJ2-7	-	TRBD2	CASRPNRPGLAEVYEQYF	TGTGCCAGCAGACCAAATCGACCGGGACTAGCGGAAGTATACGAGCAGTACTTC
TRBV7-2	TRBJ1-2	-	-	CASSVRGCYGYTF	TGTGCCAGCAGCGTCCGGGGGTGCTATGGCTACACCTTC
TRBV14	TRBJ1-5	-	-	CASSQEFQGTQTDSNQPQHF	TGTGCCAGCAGCCAAGAGTTTCAGGGGACCCAAACAGATAGCAATCAGCCCCAGCATTTT
TRBV6-5	TRBJ2-3	-	-	CASSPSQPTDTQYF	TGTGCCAGCAGCCCGAGTCAACCCACAGATACGCAGTATTTT
TRBV20-1	TRBJ1-2	few	-	CSADRGGANYGYTF	TGCAGTGCTGACCGGGGGGGAGCTAACTATGGCTACACCTTC
TRBV12-3/TRBV12-4	TRBJ2-3	-	-	CASSFEAVGARHLSTDTQYF	TGTGCCAGCAGTTTTGAGGCAGTAGGGGCGCGACACCTAAGCACAGATACGCAGTATTTT
TRBV25-1	TRBJ1-1	-	-	CASSNRDTEEAFF	TGTGCCAGCAGTAACCGGGACACGGAAGAAGCTTTCTTT
TRBV3-1	TRBJ2-3	-	TRBD1	CASSRDREGTDTQYF	TGTGCCAGCAGCCGGGACAGGGAAGGCACAGATACGCAGTATTTT
TRBV9	TRBJ2-7	-	-	CASSVDNAYEQYF	TGTGCCAGCAGCGTAGACAACGCCTACGAGCAGTACTTC
TRBV2	TRBJ2-1	-	-	CASSPDRPNNEQFF	TGTGCCAGCAGCCCGGACAGACCTAACAATGAGCAGTTCTTC
TRBV29-1	TRBJ1-4	-	TRBD1	CSVTGTGDEKLFF	TGCAGCGTGACCGGGACAGGGGATGAAAAACTGTTTTTT
TRBV29-1	TRBJ1-6	-	TRBD1	CSVRDRPAYNSPLHF	TGCAGCGTTAGGGACAGGCCCGCCTATAATTCACCCCTCCACTTT
TRBV7-9	TRBJ2-6	-	TRBD1	CASSPLKTRTGDSGANVLTF	TGTGCCAGCAGCCCGCTAAAAACTCGGACAGGCGACTCTGGGGCCAACGTCCTGACTTTC
TRBV18	TRBJ2-7	-	TRBD1	CASSPLLGQGGEQYF	TGTGCCAGCTCACCACTGTTGGGACAGGGTGGCGAGCAGTACTTC
TRBV29-1	TRBJ2-1	once	-	CSVQGTPNGQFF	TGCAGCGTCCAAGGGACCCCCAATGGGCAGTTCTTC
TRBV6-5	TRBJ2-7	-	-	CASSFRTGTERYEQYF	TGTGCCAGCAGTTTCCGAACCGGGACGGAGCGCTACGAGCAGTACTTC